This T cell receptor (beta chain) was recovered during a study of blood T cell repertoires in COVID-19. Authors' processing steps: Reference gene primer amplification gave estimated nucleated cell counts. TCRdb's table, derived via immunoSEQ multiplex PCR, lists solely in-frame clones and lacks some. D and trimming come from the DNA, and the V and J calls and clone size come from that table. The sample lists 210,000 or so clones, roughly 90% occurring once. The specimen was peripheral blood. The receptor's source is a woman aged 55-69 years with acute or convalescent COVID-19.

In DNA form, the CDR3 reads TGCGCCAGCAGCGTCCCTAGCGGGAGCCCCACAGATACGCAGTATTTT. Translation gives CASSVPSGSPTDTQYF. The rearrangement links TRBV5-1 to TRBJ2-3, with 10 bases matching TRBD2. V was clipped by 4 bases and J by 2 bases; unmatched bases: 7. The CDR3 has 16 residues. Germline assignment: CDR1 SGHRS and CDR2 YFSETQ.